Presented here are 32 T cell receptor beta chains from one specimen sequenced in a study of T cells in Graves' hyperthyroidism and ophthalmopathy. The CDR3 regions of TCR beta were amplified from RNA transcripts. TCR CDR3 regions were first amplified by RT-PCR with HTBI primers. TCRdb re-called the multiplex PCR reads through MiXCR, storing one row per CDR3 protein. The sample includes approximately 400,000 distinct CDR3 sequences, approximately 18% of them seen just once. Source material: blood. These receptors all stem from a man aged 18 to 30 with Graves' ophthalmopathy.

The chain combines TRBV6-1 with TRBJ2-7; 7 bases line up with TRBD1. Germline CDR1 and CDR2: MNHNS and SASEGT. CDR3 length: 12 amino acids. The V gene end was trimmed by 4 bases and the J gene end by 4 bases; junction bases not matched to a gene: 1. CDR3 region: CASSVTGYEQYF. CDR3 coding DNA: TGTGCCAGCAGTGTGACAGGGTACGAGCAGTACTTC.

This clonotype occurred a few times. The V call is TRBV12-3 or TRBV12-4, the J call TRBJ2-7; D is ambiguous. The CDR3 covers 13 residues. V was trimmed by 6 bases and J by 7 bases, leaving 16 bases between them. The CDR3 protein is CASRAGSDGEQYF. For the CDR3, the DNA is TGTGCCAGCAGGGCCGGGTCCGACGGGGAGCAGTACTTC.

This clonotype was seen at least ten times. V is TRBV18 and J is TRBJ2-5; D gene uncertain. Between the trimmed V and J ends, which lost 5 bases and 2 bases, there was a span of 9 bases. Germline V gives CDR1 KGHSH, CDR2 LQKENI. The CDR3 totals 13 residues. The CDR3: CASSSGDQETQYF. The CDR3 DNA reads TGTGCCAGCTCATCAGGTGATCAAGAGACCCAGTACTTC.

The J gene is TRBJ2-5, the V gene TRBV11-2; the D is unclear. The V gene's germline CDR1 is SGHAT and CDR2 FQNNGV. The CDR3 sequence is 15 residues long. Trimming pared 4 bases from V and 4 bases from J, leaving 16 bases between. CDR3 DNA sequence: TGTGCCAGCAGCTGGACCATGCTTTTGGGAGAGACCCAGTACTTC. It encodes CASSWTMLLGETQYF.

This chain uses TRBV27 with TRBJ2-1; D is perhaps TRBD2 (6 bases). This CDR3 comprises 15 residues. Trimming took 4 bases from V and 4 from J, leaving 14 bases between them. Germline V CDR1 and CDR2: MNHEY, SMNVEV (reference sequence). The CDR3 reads CASSSGTSPYNEQFF. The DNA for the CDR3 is TGTGCCAGCAGTTCAGGCACTAGCCCGTACAATGAGCAGTTCTTC.

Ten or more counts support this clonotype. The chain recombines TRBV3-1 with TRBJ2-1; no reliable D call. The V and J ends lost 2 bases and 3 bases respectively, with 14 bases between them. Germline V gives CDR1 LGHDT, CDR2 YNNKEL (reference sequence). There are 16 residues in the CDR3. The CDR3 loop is CASSQLSRSVYNEQFF. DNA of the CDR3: TGTGCCAGCAGCCAACTCTCCCGTTCCGTCTACAATGAGCAGTTCTTC.

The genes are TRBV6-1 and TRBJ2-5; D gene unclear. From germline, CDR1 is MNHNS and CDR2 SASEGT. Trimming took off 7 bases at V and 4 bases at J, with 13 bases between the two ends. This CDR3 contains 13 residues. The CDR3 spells CASTHVRRETQYF. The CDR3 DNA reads TGTGCCAGCACCCACGTCCGCAGAGAGACCCAGTACTTC.

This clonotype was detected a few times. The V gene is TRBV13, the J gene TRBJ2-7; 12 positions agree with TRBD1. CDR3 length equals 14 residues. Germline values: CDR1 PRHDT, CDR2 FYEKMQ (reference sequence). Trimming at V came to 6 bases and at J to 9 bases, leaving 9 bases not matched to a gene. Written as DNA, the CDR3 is TGTGCCAGCAGGCGGGACAGGGGGCTGGCGCGGCAGTACTTC. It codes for CASRRDRGLARQYF. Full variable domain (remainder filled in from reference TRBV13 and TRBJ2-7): AAGVIQSPRHLIKEKRETATLKCYPIPRHDTVYWYQQGPGQDPQFLISFYEKMQSDKGSIPDRFSAQQFSDYHSELNMSSLELGDSALYFCASRRDRGLARQYFGPGTRLTVT.

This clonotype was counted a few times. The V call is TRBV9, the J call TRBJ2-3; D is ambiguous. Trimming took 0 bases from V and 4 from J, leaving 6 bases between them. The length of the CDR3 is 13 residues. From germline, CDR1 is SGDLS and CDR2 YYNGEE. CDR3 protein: CASSVGKADTQYF. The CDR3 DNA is TGTGCCAGCAGCGTAGGAAAGGCAGATACGCAGTATTTT.

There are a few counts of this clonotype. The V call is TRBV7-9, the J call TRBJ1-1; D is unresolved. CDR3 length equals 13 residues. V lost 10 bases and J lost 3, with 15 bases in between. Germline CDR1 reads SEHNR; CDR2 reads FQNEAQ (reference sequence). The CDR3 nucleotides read TGTGCCACTCTAATGCAGGAGGACACTGAAGCTTTCTTT. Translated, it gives CATLMQEDTEAFF.

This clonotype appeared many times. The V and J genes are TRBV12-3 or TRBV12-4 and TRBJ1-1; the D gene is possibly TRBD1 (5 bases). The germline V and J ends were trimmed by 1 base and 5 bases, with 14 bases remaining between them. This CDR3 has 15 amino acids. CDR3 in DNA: TGTGCCAGCAGTTTAGGCGGGGGAGGGGAAACTGAAGCTTTCTTT. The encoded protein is CASSLGGGGETEAFF.

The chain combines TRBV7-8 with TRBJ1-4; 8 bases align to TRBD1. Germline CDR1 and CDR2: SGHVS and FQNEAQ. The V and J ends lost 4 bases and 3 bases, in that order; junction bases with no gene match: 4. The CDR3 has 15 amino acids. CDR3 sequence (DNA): TGTGCCAGCAGCTCTCAGGGGGCGGCTAATGAAAAACTGTTTTTT. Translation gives CASSSQGAANEKLFF.

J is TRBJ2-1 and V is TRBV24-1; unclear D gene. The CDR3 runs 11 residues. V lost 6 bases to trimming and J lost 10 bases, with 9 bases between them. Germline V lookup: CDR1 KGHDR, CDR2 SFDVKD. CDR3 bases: TGTGCCACCAGTTGGACCGGGGAGCAGTTCTTC. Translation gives CATSWTGEQFF.

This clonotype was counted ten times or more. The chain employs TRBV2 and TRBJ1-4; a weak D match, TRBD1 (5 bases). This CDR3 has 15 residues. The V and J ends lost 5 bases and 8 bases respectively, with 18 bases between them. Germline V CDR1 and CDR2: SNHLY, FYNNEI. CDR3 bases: TGTGCCAGCAGTAATCTCGGGGGAATAGGGGAAAAACTGTTTTTT. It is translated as CASSNLGGIGEKLFF.

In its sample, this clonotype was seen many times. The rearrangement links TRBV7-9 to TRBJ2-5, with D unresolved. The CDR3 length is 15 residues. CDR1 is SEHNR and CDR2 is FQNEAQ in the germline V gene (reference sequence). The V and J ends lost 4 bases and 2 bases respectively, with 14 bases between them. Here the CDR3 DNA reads TGTGCCAGCAGCTCCCCCCCGGACCGGCAAGAGACCCAGTACTTC. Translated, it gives CASSSPPDRQETQYF.

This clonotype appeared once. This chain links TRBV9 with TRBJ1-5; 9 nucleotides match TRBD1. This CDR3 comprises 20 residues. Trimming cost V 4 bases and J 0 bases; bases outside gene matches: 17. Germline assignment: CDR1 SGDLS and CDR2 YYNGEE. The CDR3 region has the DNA TGTGCCAGCAGCATGATCGTCGGGACAGGGTTTACCTATAGCAATCAGCCCCAGCATTTT. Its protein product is CASSMIVGTGFTYSNQPQHF.

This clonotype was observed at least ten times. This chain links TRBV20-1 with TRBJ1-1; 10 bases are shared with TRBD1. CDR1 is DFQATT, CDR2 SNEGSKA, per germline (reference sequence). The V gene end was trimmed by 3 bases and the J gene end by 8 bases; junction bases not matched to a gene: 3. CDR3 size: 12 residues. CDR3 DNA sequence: TGCAGTGCTAGGGGACAGGGGTTGGAAGCTTTCTTT. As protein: CSARGQGLEAFF.

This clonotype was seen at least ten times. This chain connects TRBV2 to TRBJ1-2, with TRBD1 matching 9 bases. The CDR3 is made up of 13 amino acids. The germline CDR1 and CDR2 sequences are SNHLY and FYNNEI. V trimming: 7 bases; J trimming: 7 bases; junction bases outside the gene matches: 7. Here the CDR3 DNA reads TGTGCCAGCATCGGACAGGGGAGAAGTGGCTACACCTTC. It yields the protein CASIGQGRSGYTF.

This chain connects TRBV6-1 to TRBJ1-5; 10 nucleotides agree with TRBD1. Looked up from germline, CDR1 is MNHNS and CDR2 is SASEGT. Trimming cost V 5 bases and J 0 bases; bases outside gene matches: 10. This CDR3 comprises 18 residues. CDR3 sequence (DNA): TGTGCCAGCAGTAAAGGGACAGGGGATGTGAGTAGCAATCAGCCCCAGCATTTT. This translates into CASSKGTGDVSSNQPQHF.

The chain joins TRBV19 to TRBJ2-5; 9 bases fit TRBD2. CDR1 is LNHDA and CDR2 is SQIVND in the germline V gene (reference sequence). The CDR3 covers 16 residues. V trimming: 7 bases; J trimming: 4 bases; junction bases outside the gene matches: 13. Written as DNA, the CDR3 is TGTGCCAGTAATAATGGGAGGACTAGCGAGGGAGAGACCCAGTACTTC. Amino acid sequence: CASNNGRTSEGETQYF.

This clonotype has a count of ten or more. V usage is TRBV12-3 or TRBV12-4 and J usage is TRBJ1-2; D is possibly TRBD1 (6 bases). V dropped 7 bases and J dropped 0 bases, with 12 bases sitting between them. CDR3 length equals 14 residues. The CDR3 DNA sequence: TGTGCCAGCATCGGACAGTTGGCTAACTATGGCTACACCTTC. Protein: CASIGQLANYGYTF.

DNA for the CDR3: TGTGCCAGCAGCTTAACAGGGGGGGGAATAGACGAGCAGTACTTC. Its protein is CASSLTGGGIDEQYF. V is TRBV7-3 and J is TRBJ2-7; a possible D gene is TRBD2 (7 bases). The CDR3 length is 15 residues. CDR1 and CDR2 (germline): SGHTA, FQGTGA. The germline V and J ends were trimmed by 0 bases and 5 bases, with 14 bases remaining between them.

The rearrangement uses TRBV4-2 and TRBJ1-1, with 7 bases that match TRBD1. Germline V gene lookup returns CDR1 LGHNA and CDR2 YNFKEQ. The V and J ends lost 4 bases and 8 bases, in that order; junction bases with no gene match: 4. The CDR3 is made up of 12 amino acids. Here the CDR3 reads CASSRQGYEAFF. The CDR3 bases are TGTGCCAGCAGCCGACAGGGCTACGAAGCTTTCTTT.

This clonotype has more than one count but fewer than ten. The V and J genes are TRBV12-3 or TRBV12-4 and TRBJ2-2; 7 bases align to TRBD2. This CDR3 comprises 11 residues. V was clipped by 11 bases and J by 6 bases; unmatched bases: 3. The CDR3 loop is CAGGGAGELFF. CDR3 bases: TGTGCCGGGGGGGGGGCCGGGGAGCTGTTTTTT.

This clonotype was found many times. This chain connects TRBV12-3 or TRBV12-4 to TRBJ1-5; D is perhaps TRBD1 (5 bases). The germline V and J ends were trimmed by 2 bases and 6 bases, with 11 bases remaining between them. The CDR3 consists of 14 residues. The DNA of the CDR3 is TGTGCCAGCAGTTTATCGGGGCGGGGTCAGCCCCAGCATTTT. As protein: CASSLSGRGQPQHF.

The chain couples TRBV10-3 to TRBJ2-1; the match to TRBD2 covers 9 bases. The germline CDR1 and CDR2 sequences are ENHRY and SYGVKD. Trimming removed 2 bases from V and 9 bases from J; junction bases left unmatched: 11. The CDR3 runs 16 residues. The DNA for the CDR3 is TGTGCCATCAGTGAGCTTTTAAGCGGGGGGCGGGGTGAGCAGTTCTTC. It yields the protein CAISELLSGGRGEQFF.

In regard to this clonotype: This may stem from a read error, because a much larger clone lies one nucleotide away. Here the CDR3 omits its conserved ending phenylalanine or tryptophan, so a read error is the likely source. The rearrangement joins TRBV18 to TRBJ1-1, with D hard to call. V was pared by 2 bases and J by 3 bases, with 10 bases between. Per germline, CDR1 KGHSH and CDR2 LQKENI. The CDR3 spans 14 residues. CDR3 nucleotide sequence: TGTGCCAGCTCACCATCATCGGGCTACACTGAAGCTTTCCTT. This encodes CASSPSSGYTEAFL.

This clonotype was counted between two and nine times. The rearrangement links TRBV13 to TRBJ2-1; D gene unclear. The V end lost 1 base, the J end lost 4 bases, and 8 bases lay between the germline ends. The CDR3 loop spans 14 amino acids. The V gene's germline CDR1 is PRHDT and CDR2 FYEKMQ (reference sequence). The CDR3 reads CASSLEDGYNEQFF. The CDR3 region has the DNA TGTGCCAGCAGCTTAGAAGACGGATACAATGAGCAGTTCTTC.

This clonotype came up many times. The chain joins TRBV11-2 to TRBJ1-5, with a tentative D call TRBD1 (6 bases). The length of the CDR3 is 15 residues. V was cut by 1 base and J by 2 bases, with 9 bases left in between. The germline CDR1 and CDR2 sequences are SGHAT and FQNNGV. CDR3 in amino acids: CASSLGGGGNQPQHF. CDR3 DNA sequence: TGTGCCAGCAGCTTAGGAGGGGGAGGCAATCAGCCCCAGCATTTT. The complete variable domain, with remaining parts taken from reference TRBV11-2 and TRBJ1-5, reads EAGVAQSPRYKIIEKRQSVAFWCNPISGHATLYWYQQILGQGPKLLIQFQNNGVVDDSQLPKDRFSAERLKGVDSTLKIQPAKLEDSAVYLCASSLGGGGNQPQHFGDGTRLSIL.

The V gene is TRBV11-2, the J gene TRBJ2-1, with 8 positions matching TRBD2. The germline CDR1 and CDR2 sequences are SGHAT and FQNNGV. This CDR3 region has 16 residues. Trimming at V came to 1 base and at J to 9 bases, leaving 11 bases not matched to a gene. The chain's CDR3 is CASSLAPGGGRGEQFF. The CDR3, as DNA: TGTGCCAGCAGCTTAGCTCCAGGCGGGGGGCGGGGTGAGCAGTTCTTC.

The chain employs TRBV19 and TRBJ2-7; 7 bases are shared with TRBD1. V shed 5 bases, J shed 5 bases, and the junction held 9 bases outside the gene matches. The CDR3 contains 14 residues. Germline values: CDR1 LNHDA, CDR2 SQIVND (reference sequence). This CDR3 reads CASSSRQGPHEQYF. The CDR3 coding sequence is TGTGCCAGTAGTTCTCGACAGGGCCCCCACGAGCAGTACTTC.

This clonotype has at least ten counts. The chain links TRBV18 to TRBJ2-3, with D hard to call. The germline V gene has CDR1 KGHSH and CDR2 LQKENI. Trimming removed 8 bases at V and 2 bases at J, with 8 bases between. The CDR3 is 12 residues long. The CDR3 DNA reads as TGTGCCAGCAGTCCCTCCACAGATACGCAGTATTTT. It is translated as CASSPSTDTQYF.